This TCR beta chain is drawn from a study of blood T cells in healthy people across ages. Points from the study as a whole: Versus aged donors, long-lived donors had higher diversity and more naive CD4+ cells.

Germline CDR1 is MNHEY and CDR2 is SMNVEV (reference sequence). CDR3 size: 15 residues. The V gene end was trimmed by 6 bases and the J gene end by 2 bases; junction bases not matched to a gene: 6. Isolated PBMCs totaled at least 6.5 million in each sample. This clonotype was detected only a few times. Its matching antigen is unknown. Using a J-beta primer mix together with a sample-barcoded 5' primer, a second PCR was run for about 6 to 12 cycles. A template-switch adaptor containing 12 random nucleotides labeled each cDNA molecule. Each sample provided no less than 3 million CDR3-containing paired-end reads. TCRdb reprocessed the 5' RACE reads with MiXCR, giving one entry per CDR3 protein. The sample yields some 700,000 distinct CDR3 sequences, about 24% seen once.

The chain carries TRBV27 and TRBJ1-5; 8 bases are shared with TRBD1. The source is an older man in good health. The sequencing input was blood. The CDR3 nucleotides are TGTGCCAGCAGCCGGGACAGGAGAGGCAATCAGCCCCAGCATTTT. It specifies CASSRDRRGNQPQHF.